This TCR beta chain is drawn from a study of T cell responses to AZD1222 COVID-19 vaccine. Points from the study as a whole: CD4 TCRs associated with vaccination spanned spike, dominating at 160-218 and 743-854. The study identified only a handful of AZD1222 recipients as seropositive at baseline.

A word on this clone: Its antigen remains unidentified.

This table comes from immunoSEQ multiplex PCR, and its TCRdb copy is limited to in-frame clones, with some not included. The sample has more than 90,000 clones; around nine tenths are singletons. Combined were second doses at about 4 or about 12 weeks. This material consisted of peripheral blood, taken 28 days after the second AZD1222 dose. This clonotype was obtained from an adult who received the AZD1222 COVID-19 vaccine.

CDR3 sequence: CASSQNLVGETQYF. The DNA of the CDR3 is TGTGCCAGCAGCCAAAATCTAGTCGGAGAGACCCAGTACTTC. This chain links TRBV7-9 with TRBJ2-5; no reliable D call. V lost 5 bases, J lost 4 bases, and 14 bases lay in between. Germline V gives CDR1 SEHNR, CDR2 FQNEAQ (reference sequence). The CDR3 extends over 14 amino acids.